Each of the 23 T cell receptor beta chains below was sequenced from the same sample in a study of shared clonotypes between healthy human individuals. Sequenced by immunoSEQ multiplex PCR; TCRdb stores in-frame clones only, minus some. The sample carries approximately 1.9 million clones, 93% recorded once. Naive CD8 cells lacked CD45RO, underwent positive selection for CCR7 and left out terminally differentiated effector memory CD45RA+ cells. The specimen was naive CD8+ T cells from PBMCs. All receptors derive from a young man in good health. Some clones in this sample may be carry-over from other donors' samples.

The chain carries TRBV15 and TRBJ2-7; TRBD1 matches at 11 bases. CDR3 length equals 14 residues. Germline V gene lookup returns CDR1 LNHNV and CDR2 YYDKDF (reference sequence). V was clipped by 4 bases and J by 5 bases; unmatched bases: 4. CDR3 DNA: TGTGCCACCAGCACGGACAGGGGGCAGGACGAGCAGTACTTC. This encodes CATSTDRGQDEQYF.

The chain employs TRBV5-1 and TRBJ1-2; weak D call: TRBD1 (6 bases). This CDR3 comprises 16 residues. Between the trimmed V and J ends, which lost 1 base and 8 bases, there was a span of 21 bases. Germline assignment: CDR1 SGHRS and CDR2 YFSETQ. CDR3 residues: CASSLWETGAGEGYTF. In nucleotides, the CDR3 is TGCGCCAGCAGCTTGTGGGAGACAGGCGCCGGGGAGGGCTACACCTTC.

Remarks on this clone: Other DNA sequences in the sample encode the same CDR3. The chain combines TRBV28 with TRBJ1-5; D is uncertain. V was cut by 3 bases and J by 3 bases, with 6 bases left in between. The CDR3 covers 13 residues. Germline V CDR1 and CDR2: MDHEN, SYDVKM. CDR3 nucleotides: TGTGCCAGCAGTTTGACCGCCAATCAGCCCCAGCATTTT. It specifies CASSLTANQPQHF.

The rearrangement joins TRBV27 to TRBJ2-7; D call uncertain. Germline values: CDR1 MNHEY, CDR2 SMNVEV (reference sequence). This CDR3 spans 13 amino acids. V lost 2 bases to trimming and J lost 7 bases, with 12 bases between them. CDR3 residues: CASSLAAPREQYF. The CDR3 region has the DNA TGTGCCAGCAGTTTAGCGGCCCCTAGGGAGCAGTACTTC.

The rearrangement uses TRBV7-8 and TRBJ2-7; 11 bases line up with TRBD1. This CDR3 is 12 amino acids long. CDR1 SGHVS and CDR2 FQNEAQ come from the germline V gene. Trimming cost V 5 bases and J 6 bases; bases outside gene matches: 0. The CDR3 sequence: CASSGTGGEQYF. Written as DNA, the CDR3 is TGTGCCAGCAGCGGGACAGGGGGCGAGCAGTACTTC.

In regard to this clone: This sample also contains other DNA sequences that code for the same CDR3. The rearrangement uses TRBV9 and TRBJ2-7; 8 nucleotides align to TRBD1. Germline CDR1 reads SGDLS; CDR2 reads YYNGEE. The CDR3 contains 15 residues. Trimming removed 0 bases from V and 0 bases from J; junction bases left unmatched: 2. CDR3 sequence (DNA): TGTGCCAGCAGCGTAGGGACAGGGACCTCCTACGAGCAGTACTTC. Protein: CASSVGTGTSYEQYF.

This clone was seen just once. The chain recombines TRBV6-5 with TRBJ1-4; D gene unclear. The CDR3 runs to 14 residues. Germline V gene lookup returns CDR1 MNHEY and CDR2 SVGAGI. V lost 2 bases, J lost 4 bases, and 8 bases lay in between. DNA for the CDR3: TGTGCCAGCAGTTACACAGAAAGTAATGAAAAACTGTTTTTT. Residues: CASSYTESNEKLFF.

The genes are TRBV7-7 and TRBJ2-1; D is undetermined. The CDR3 spans 15 residues. The germline V and J ends were trimmed by 1 base and 0 bases, with 7 bases remaining between them. In germline, CDR1 is SSHAT, CDR2 FNYEAQ (reference sequence). CDR3 region: CASSLDTLSYNEQFF. The CDR3, as DNA: TGTGCCAGCAGCTTAGATACTCTCTCCTACAATGAGCAGTTCTTC.

The rearrangement links TRBV9 to TRBJ2-7; D not certain. Germline CDR1 reads SGDLS; CDR2 reads YYNGEE. The CDR3 totals 14 residues. V was pared by 4 bases and J by 4 bases, with 15 bases between. This CDR3 reads CASSPGERPYEQYF. The DNA for the CDR3 is TGTGCCAGCAGCCCAGGAGAACGGCCATACGAGCAGTACTTC.

The genes are TRBV2 and TRBJ1-2; the D is unclear. V gave up 6 bases and J gave up 6 bases, with 8 bases separating them. Per the germline V gene, CDR1 is SNHLY and CDR2 is FYNNEI. The CDR3 sequence is 11 residues long. For the CDR3, the DNA is TGTGCCAGCAGGTCAGGAGATGGCTACACCTTC. Translated: CASRSGDGYTF.

The rearrangement joins TRBV28 to TRBJ2-1, with a weak D call TRBD2 (6 bases). The V gene's germline CDR1 is MDHEN and CDR2 SYDVKM. V was shortened by 6 bases and J by 0 bases, with 15 bases between the two germline ends. This CDR3 is built from 16 residues. DNA of the CDR3: TGTGCCAGCAGGGCCCCTAGCGTCCGCTCCTACAATGAGCAGTTCTTC. Its protein product is CASRAPSVRSYNEQFF.

The chain carries TRBV5-1 and TRBJ2-1; 9 positions agree with TRBD2. V gave up 1 base and J gave up 0 bases; unmatched junction bases: 11. CDR3 size: 19 residues. CDR1 is SGHRS, CDR2 YFSETQ, per germline. The CDR3: CASSLWLAGTFSSYNEQFF. CDR3 DNA: TGCGCCAGCAGCTTGTGGCTAGCGGGAACTTTTAGCTCCTACAATGAGCAGTTCTTC.

The chain combines TRBV4-1 with TRBJ2-5, with 9 bases fitting TRBD1. Germline V CDR1 and CDR2: MGHRA, YSYEKL. V dropped 2 bases and J dropped 3; count of bases not matched to a gene: 7. The CDR3 runs 16 residues. CDR3 in DNA: TGCGCCAGCAGCCAACCAACCGGGACAGGGAAAGAGACCCAGTACTTC. Encoded protein: CASSQPTGTGKETQYF.

The chain is built from TRBV5-1 and TRBJ1-4; D call uncertain. The V end was cut by 6 bases, the J end by 5 bases, with 14 bases between. Germline V gives CDR1 SGHRS, CDR2 YFSETQ. This CDR3 spans 14 amino acids. For the CDR3, the DNA is TGCGCCAGCAATCTGGCAGGTGGGAATGAAAAACTGTTTTTT. Its translation is CASNLAGGNEKLFF. Looking up the rest from reference TRBV5-1 and TRBJ1-4 gives the full variable domain: KAGVTQTPRYLIKTRGQQVTLSCSPISGHRSVSWYQQTPGQGLQFLFEYFSETQRNKGNFPGRFSGRQFSNSRSEMNVSTLELGDSALYLCASNLAGGNEKLFFGSGTQLSVL.

As to this clone: This same CDR3 is encoded by further DNA sequences in the sample. This sequence joins TRBV7-8 and TRBJ2-7, with TRBD2 matching over 7 bases. CDR3 length equals 13 residues. Losses at the gene ends were 2 bases for V and 3 bases for J; bases not matched to a gene: 1. Germline values: CDR1 SGHVS, CDR2 FQNEAQ. The CDR3 is CASSLRTSYEQYF. As DNA, the CDR3 is TGTGCCAGCAGCTTAAGGACTAGCTACGAGCAGTACTTC.

This rearrangement joins TRBV11-3 to TRBJ2-6, with 12 bases identical to TRBD1. Per the germline V gene, CDR1 is SGHNT and CDR2 is YENEEA. J lost 4 bases, V lost 5 bases, and 12 bases had no gene match. The CDR3 runs 19 residues. The CDR3 DNA is TGTGCCAGCAGCCCCGGGACAGGGGGCGCACGATCAGGGGCCAACGTCCTGACTTTC. Encoded protein: CASSPGTGGARSGANVLTF.

The gene calls are TRBV19 and TRBJ1-5; D is uncertain. The CDR3 loop spans 14 amino acids. The germline gives CDR1 LNHDA, CDR2 SQIVND (reference sequence). Trimming stripped 3 bases from V and 0 bases from J, with 6 bases between. The CDR3 region is CASSMSDSNQPQHF. CDR3 DNA: TGTGCCAGTAGTATGAGTGATAGCAATCAGCCCCAGCATTTT.

This clone was seen a single time. The chain combines TRBV9 with TRBJ2-3; 10 nucleotides line up with TRBD2. This CDR3 has 16 amino acids. V lost 0 bases and J lost 5; bases outside the gene matches: 6. Looked up from germline, CDR1 is SGDLS and CDR2 is YYNGEE. The CDR3, as DNA: TGTGCCAGCAGCGTAGGTGGTAGCGGGAGGCAAGATACGCAGTATTTT. Amino acids: CASSVGGSGRQDTQYF.

The rearrangement uses TRBV28 and TRBJ2-2; no clear D gene. Germline-derived CDR1 and CDR2 are MDHEN and SYDVKM. With 5 bases removed from V and 1 base from J, the gap between germline ends came to 5 bases. This CDR3 comprises 13 residues. In DNA, the CDR3 is TGTGCCAGCAGTGCGCAGAACACCGGGGAGCTGTTTTTT. Translating gives CASSAQNTGELFF.

This chain links TRBV27 with TRBJ1-3; D unclear. The CDR3 length is 14 residues. Germline V lookup: CDR1 MNHEY, CDR2 SMNVEV (reference sequence). With 6 bases removed from V and 4 bases from J, the gap between germline ends came to 13 bases. The CDR3 nucleotides are TGTGCCAGCAGCCCATACGCTGGGGGAAACACCATATATTTT. It encodes CASSPYAGGNTIYF.

In this sample, this clone turned up once. The CDR3 nucleotides read TGCGCCAGCAGCTGGACTAGCGGGGGGTACAATGAGCAGTTCTTC. Translating gives CASSWTSGGYNEQFF. The chain recombines TRBV4-1 with TRBJ2-1; 14 bases line up with TRBD2. This CDR3 has 15 amino acids. Trimming took 5 bases from V and 4 from J; bases not matched to a gene: 1. Germline CDR1 MGHRA, CDR2 YSYEKL.

V is TRBV6-6 and J is TRBJ1-3; D is uncertain. This CDR3 has 15 residues. CDR1 and CDR2 (germline): MNHNY, SVGAGI (reference sequence). The V end was cut by 0 bases, the J end by 2 bases, with 8 bases between. The CDR3 nucleotides read TGTGCCAGCAGTTACTCAGAGGCCACTGGAAACACCATATATTTT. Its translation is CASSYSEATGNTIYF.

This chain links TRBV4-2 with TRBJ2-4, with no clear D. CDR3 length: 15 residues. Germline CDR1 is LGHNA and CDR2 is YNFKEQ. V dropped 0 bases and J dropped 0 bases, with 6 bases sitting between them. The chain's CDR3 is CASSQDRIAKNIQYF. CDR3 DNA: TGTGCCAGCAGCCAAGACAGGATAGCCAAAAACATTCAGTACTTC.